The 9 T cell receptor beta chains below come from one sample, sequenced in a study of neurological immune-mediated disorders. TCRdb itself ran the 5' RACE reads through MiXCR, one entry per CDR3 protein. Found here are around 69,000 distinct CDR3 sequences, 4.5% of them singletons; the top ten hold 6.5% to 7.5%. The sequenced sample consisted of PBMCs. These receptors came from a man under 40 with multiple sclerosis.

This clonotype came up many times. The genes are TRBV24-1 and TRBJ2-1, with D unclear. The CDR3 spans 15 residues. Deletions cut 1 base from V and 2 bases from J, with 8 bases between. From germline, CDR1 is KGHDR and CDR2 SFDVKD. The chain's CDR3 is CATSDFSAPYNEQFF. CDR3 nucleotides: TGTGCCACCAGTGATTTCAGTGCCCCCTACAATGAGCAGTTCTTC.

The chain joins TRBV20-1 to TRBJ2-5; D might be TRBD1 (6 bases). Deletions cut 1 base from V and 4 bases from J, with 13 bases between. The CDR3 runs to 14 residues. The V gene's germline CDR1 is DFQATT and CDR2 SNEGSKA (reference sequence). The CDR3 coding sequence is TGCAGTGCTAGAGTAGATGGGGGCCTAGAGACCCAGTACTTC. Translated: CSARVDGGLETQYF.

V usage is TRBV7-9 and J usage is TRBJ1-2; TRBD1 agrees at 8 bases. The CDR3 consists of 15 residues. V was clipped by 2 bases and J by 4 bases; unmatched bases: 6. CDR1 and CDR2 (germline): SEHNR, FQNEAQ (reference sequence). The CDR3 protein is CASSLTQGVIYGYTF. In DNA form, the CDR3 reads TGTGCCAGCAGCTTAACACAGGGGGTCATCTATGGCTACACCTTC.

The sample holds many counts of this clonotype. CDR3 sequence: CASSQGHLGGYEQYV. The CDR3 DNA is TGTGCCAGCAGCCAAGGACACCTCGGGGGATACGAGCAGTACGTC. The chain combines TRBV5-5 with TRBJ2-7; D is possibly TRBD2 (6 bases). Between the trimmed V and J ends, which lost 4 bases and 4 bases, there was a span of 18 bases. The CDR3 loop spans 15 amino acids. Per germline, CDR1 SGHKS and CDR2 YYEKEE (reference sequence).

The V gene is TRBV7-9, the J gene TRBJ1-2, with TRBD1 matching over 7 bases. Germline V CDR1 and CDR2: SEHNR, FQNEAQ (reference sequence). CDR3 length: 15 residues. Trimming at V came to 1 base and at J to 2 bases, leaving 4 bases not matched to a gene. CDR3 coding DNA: TGTGCCAGCAGCTTAGTAGGGACAGCGAACTATGGCTACACCTTC. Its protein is CASSLVGTANYGYTF.

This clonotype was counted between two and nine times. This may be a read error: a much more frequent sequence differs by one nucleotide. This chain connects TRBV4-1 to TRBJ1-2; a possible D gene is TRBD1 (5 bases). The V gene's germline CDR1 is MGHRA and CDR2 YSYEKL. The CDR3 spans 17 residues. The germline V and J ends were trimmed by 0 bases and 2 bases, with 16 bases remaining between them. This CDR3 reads CASSQEVFSGTNYGYTF. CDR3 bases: TGCGCCAGCAGCCAAGAGGTTTTCTCAGGGACCAACTATGGCTACACCTTC.

CDR3 sequence (DNA): TGCAGCGTCCTGCCTACGGGCTACGAGCAGTACTTC. It is translated as CSVLPTGYEQYF. The genes are TRBV29-1 and TRBJ2-7; the D is unclear. The V and J ends lost 6 bases and 3 bases respectively, with 12 bases between them. Per germline, CDR1 SQVTM and CDR2 ANQGSEA. The CDR3 spans 12 residues.

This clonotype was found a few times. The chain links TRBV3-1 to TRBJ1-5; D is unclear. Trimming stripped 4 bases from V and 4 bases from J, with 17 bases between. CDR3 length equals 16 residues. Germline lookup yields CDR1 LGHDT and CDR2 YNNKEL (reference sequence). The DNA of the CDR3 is TGTGCCAGCAGCCCGTCCACCAGATTTCGAAATCAGCCCCAGCATTTT. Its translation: CASSPSTRFRNQPQHF.

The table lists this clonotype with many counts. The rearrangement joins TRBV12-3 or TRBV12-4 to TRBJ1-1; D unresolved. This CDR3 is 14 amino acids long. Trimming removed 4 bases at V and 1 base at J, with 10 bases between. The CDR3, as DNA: TGTGCCAGCAGTTCATTTTACGGGAACACTGAAGCTTTCTTT. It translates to CASSSFYGNTEAFF.